One sample yielded the 26 T cell receptor beta chains listed below, sequenced in a study of blood T cell repertoires in COVID-19. The repertoire was sequenced with immunoSEQ multiplex PCR; TCRdb's copy has only in-frame clones and lacks some. The sample includes fewer than 250,000 clones, 84% of them seen just once. The source material was peripheral blood. Receptor source: a man in his forties or fifties with acute or convalescent COVID-19.

This clone occurred a few times. The V gene is TRBV5-1, the J gene TRBJ2-1; D is perhaps TRBD2 (6 bases). Germline lookup yields CDR1 SGHRS and CDR2 YFSETQ. V was trimmed by 3 bases and J by 0 bases, leaving 13 bases between them. The CDR3 is 16 amino acids. Here the CDR3 reads CASSWGFGSSYNEQFF. CDR3 DNA: TGCGCCAGCAGCTGGGGATTCGGGAGCTCCTACAATGAGCAGTTCTTC.

The rearrangement links TRBV7-2 to TRBJ2-1; no clear D gene. The V end was cut by 4 bases, the J end by 0 bases, with 10 bases between. CDR1 is SGHTA, CDR2 FQGNSA, per germline. The CDR3 length is 15 residues. This CDR3 is CASSSYLSSYNEQFF. The CDR3 bases are TGTGCCAGCAGCTCCTACTTGAGCTCCTACAATGAGCAGTTCTTC.

The V call is TRBV6-5, the J call TRBJ2-2, with 11 bases aligning to TRBD1. The CDR3 has 14 residues. CDR1 and CDR2 from the germline V gene are MNHEY and SVGAGI. V lost 7 bases, J lost 6 bases, and 4 bases stayed unmatched. The CDR3 region is CASTPGQGAGELFF. CDR3 sequence (DNA): TGTGCCAGCACCCCGGGACAGGGGGCCGGGGAGCTGTTTTTT.

This chain connects TRBV21-1 to TRBJ1-2. TRBV21-1 is listed as a pseudogene. The CDR3 length is 15 residues. CDR3 sequence (DNA): TGTGCCAGCAGCAAAGCCGAGATGAGCGTATATGGCTACACCTTC. It yields the protein CASSKAEMSVYGYTF.

The V gene is TRBV27, the J gene TRBJ1-4; possible D gene TRBD1, 6 bases. Trimming took 8 bases from V and 3 from J, leaving 16 bases between them. The CDR3 runs to 15 residues. Germline V gives CDR1 MNHEY, CDR2 SMNVEV (reference sequence). Here the CDR3 reads CASLTGLRANEKLFF. The CDR3, as DNA: TGTGCCAGCCTAACAGGGCTGAGAGCTAATGAAAAACTGTTTTTT. Variable domain in full (rest from reference TRBV27 and TRBJ1-4): EAQVTQNPRYLITVTGKKLTVTCSQNMNHEYMSWYRQDPGLGLRQIYYSMNVEVTDKGDVPEGYKVSRKEKRNFPLILESPSPNQTSLYFCASLTGLRANEKLFFGSGTQLSVL.

V usage is TRBV15 and J usage is TRBJ1-2; TRBD1 aligns across 8 bases. Trimming cost V 5 bases and J 4 bases; bases outside gene matches: 9. CDR1 and CDR2 from the germline V gene are LNHNV and YYDKDF (reference sequence). The CDR3 is made up of 15 amino acids. CDR3 nucleotide sequence: TGTGCCACCAGCGAGACAGGGGCGAATTCCTATGGCTACACCTTC. Amino acids: CATSETGANSYGYTF.

The rearrangement uses TRBV11-2 and TRBJ2-7, with D possibly TRBD2 on 5 matching bases. The CDR3 loop spans 17 amino acids. Trimming shortened V by 1 base and J by 2 bases, and 18 bases separated the two germline ends. From germline, CDR1 is SGHAT and CDR2 FQNNGV. The DNA of the CDR3 is TGTGCCAGCAGCTTAGGGCTCGTGCTAGCTCGAACCTACGAGCAGTACTTC. Amino acids: CASSLGLVLARTYEQYF.

V and J are TRBV14 and TRBJ2-1, with D perhaps TRBD1 (6 bases). Trimming took off 2 bases at V and 6 bases at J, with 17 bases between the two ends. Germline values: CDR1 SGHDN, CDR2 FVKESK. The CDR3 loop spans 16 amino acids. Written as DNA, the CDR3 is TGTGCCAGCAGCCAATTAATCGGCTTAGGGGGCAATGAGCAGTTCTTC. Translation gives CASSQLIGLGGNEQFF.

The V gene is TRBV24-1, the J gene TRBJ1-4; D is perhaps TRBD1 (5 bases). CDR1 is KGHDR, CDR2 SFDVKD, per germline. The CDR3 covers 15 residues. V was clipped by 2 bases and J by 3 bases, with 9 bases between them. The CDR3 bases are TGTGCCACCAGTGATTCCAGGGCCCCTAATGAAAAACTGTTTTTT. Amino acid sequence: CATSDSRAPNEKLFF.

J is TRBJ2-3 and V is TRBV9; possibly TRBD2 for D (6 bases). Germline V CDR1 and CDR2: SGDLS, YYNGEE. The V gene lost 2 bases and the J gene lost 1 base, with 17 bases spanning the gap. The CDR3 length is 17 residues. This chain's CDR3 is CASSVYGGSGGTDTQYF. In nucleotides, the CDR3 is TGTGCCAGCAGCGTGTATGGGGGGAGTGGAGGCACAGATACGCAGTATTTT.

The sample holds a few counts of this clone. The chain has TRBV27 and TRBJ2-5; TRBD1 might be the D (5 bases). CDR1 and CDR2 (germline): MNHEY, SMNVEV (reference sequence). The CDR3 covers 15 residues. V shed 2 bases and J shed 5 bases, with 15 bases lying between them. CDR3 DNA: TGTGCCAGCAGTTTAAGGGGCGATGTGTTGGAGACCCAGTACTTC. Protein: CASSLRGDVLETQYF.

The V and J genes are TRBV28 and TRBJ2-1; 15 nucleotides align to TRBD2. Germline CDR1 MDHEN, CDR2 SYDVKM. V gave up 6 bases and J gave up 9 bases; unmatched junction bases: 6. The CDR3 has 15 amino acids. For the CDR3, the DNA is TGTGCCAGCAGCCTAGGGACTAGCGGGAGGAGTGAGCAGTTCTTC. It translates to CASSLGTSGRSEQFF.

The chain links TRBV6-6 to TRBJ2-1; 9 bases are shared with TRBD1. The V gene's germline CDR1 is MNHNY and CDR2 SVGAGI (reference sequence). J was trimmed by 8 bases and V by 5 bases; bases with no gene match: 13. CDR3 length: 16 amino acids. CDR3 nucleotides: TGTGCCAGCAGTCGAAGGAGGACAGGGGCCTTTGATGAGCAGTTCTTC. Amino acid sequence: CASSRRRTGAFDEQFF.

The chain uses TRBV7-9 and TRBJ2-2; D perhaps matches TRBD2 (6 bases). Between the trimmed V and J ends, which lost 3 bases and 6 bases, there was a span of 8 bases. The CDR3 sequence is 13 residues long. CDR1 and CDR2 (germline): SEHNR, FQNEAQ (reference sequence). The CDR3 DNA reads TGTGCCAGCAGCTTTTGGGGGGCCGGGGAGCTGTTTTTT. Translated, it gives CASSFWGAGELFF.

V gene TRBV6-1 combines with J gene TRBJ2-7; D is perhaps TRBD2 (5 bases). Germline V gene sequence: CDR1 MNHNS, CDR2 SASEGT. This CDR3 contains 15 residues. The germline V and J ends were trimmed by 3 bases and 4 bases, with 16 bases remaining between them. Here the CDR3 reads CASSDFPGTSYEQYF. DNA of the CDR3: TGTGCCAGCAGTGATTTTCCGGGAACTTCTTACGAGCAGTACTTC.

The V call is TRBV11-2, the J call TRBJ2-5; the match to TRBD1 covers 9 bases. The CDR3 sequence is 15 residues long. Germline-derived CDR1 and CDR2 are SGHAT and FQNNGV. The V segment lost 5 bases and the J segment 2 bases; nucleotides outside the gene matches: 6. CDR3 region: CASSRYRGRQETQYF. The CDR3 region has the DNA TGTGCCAGCAGCCGCTACAGGGGGCGGCAAGAGACCCAGTACTTC.

This clone was observed once. The rearrangement links TRBV19 to TRBJ1-5, with D uncertain. Trimming cost V 4 bases and J 5 bases, with 6 bases left between them. The CDR3 covers 12 residues. Germline V gene data show CDR1 as LNHDA and CDR2 as SQIVND (reference sequence). The CDR3: CASSTSHQPQHF. For the CDR3, the DNA is TGTGCCAGTAGTACATCCCATCAGCCCCAGCATTTT. The variable domain in full, with the rest retrieved from reference TRBV19 and TRBJ1-5, is DGGITQSPKYLFRKEGQNVTLSCEQNLNHDAMYWYRQDPGQGLRLIYYSQIVNDFQKGDIAEGYSVSREKKESFPLTVTSAQKNPTAFYLCASSTSHQPQHFGDGTRLSIL.

The chain has TRBV5-1 and TRBJ2-2; 14 bases are shared with TRBD2. The CDR3 is 17 residues long. V lost 3 bases, J lost 4 bases, and 5 bases stayed unmatched. Germline CDR1 and CDR2: SGHRS and YFSETQ. CDR3 residues: CASSSTSGGASTGELFF. For the CDR3, the DNA is TGCGCCAGCAGCTCGACTAGCGGGGGGGCTAGCACCGGGGAGCTGTTTTTT.

This clone was seen more than once but under ten times. J is TRBJ2-1 and V is TRBV11-3, with 8 bases identical to TRBD2. V lost 5 bases and J lost 7; bases outside the gene matches: 10. Germline CDR1 is SGHNT and CDR2 is YENEEA. The CDR3 consists of 15 residues. The CDR3 loop reads CASSNPWTSRNEQFF. CDR3 coding DNA: TGTGCCAGCAGCAACCCGTGGACTAGCCGGAATGAGCAGTTCTTC.

This clone occurred once. The rearrangement uses TRBV18 and TRBJ1-4; D remains ambiguous. CDR1 is KGHSH, CDR2 LQKENI, per germline. This CDR3 spans 14 amino acids. The V gene lost 2 bases and the J gene lost 0 bases, with 4 bases spanning the gap. The CDR3: CASSPTATNEKLFF. CDR3 bases: TGTGCCAGCTCACCAACTGCAACTAATGAAAAACTGTTTTTT.

The chain links TRBV9 to TRBJ2-7; 11 bases are shared with TRBD2. Trimming removed 4 bases from V and 3 bases from J; junction bases left unmatched: 9. The CDR3 consists of 16 residues. Germline assignment: CDR1 SGDLS and CDR2 YYNGEE. CDR3 sequence (DNA): TGTGCCAGCAGCCTCCGTGGTAGCGGGGGGGACTACGAGCAGTACTTC. This sequence encodes CASSLRGSGGDYEQYF.

The V and J genes are TRBV3-1 (or the pseudogene TRBV3-2) and TRBJ1-4, with TRBD1 matching 9 bases. The J segment lost 6 bases and the V segment lost 4 bases, leaving 3 bases of the junction unmatched. CDR3 length: 14 amino acids. The germline gives CDR1 LGHDT, CDR2 YNNKEL (reference sequence). CDR3 residues: CASSRDRADEKLFF. Here the CDR3 DNA reads TGTGCCAGCAGCCGGGACAGGGCGGATGAAAAACTGTTTTTT.

This clone was seen a single time. This chain uses TRBV3-1 (or the pseudogene TRBV3-2) with TRBJ1-6; D gene uncertain. Per the germline V gene, CDR1 is LGHDT and CDR2 is YNNKEL (reference sequence). CDR3 length equals 13 residues. Trimming pared 1 base from V and 13 bases from J, leaving 11 bases between. CDR3: CASSQGRGSPLHF. Written as DNA, the CDR3 is TGTGCCAGCAGCCAAGGACGGGGTAGCCCCCTCCACTTT.

The CDR3: CAWSPGRDPKNIQYF. Here the CDR3 DNA reads TGTGCCTGGAGCCCAGGGCGGGATCCCAAAAACATTCAGTACTTC. The V and J genes are TRBV30 and TRBJ2-4; maybe TRBD2 (6 bases). CDR1 is GTSNPN and CDR2 is SVGIG in the germline V gene (reference sequence). The CDR3 contains 15 residues. V was pared by 3 bases and J by 2 bases, with 14 bases between. Based on the CDR3 plus reference TRBV30 and TRBJ2-4, the full variable domain is SQTIHQWPATLVQPVGSPLSLECTVEGTSNPNLYWYRQAAGRGLQLLFYSVGIGQISSEVPQNLSASRPQDRQFILSSKKLLLSDSGFYLCAWSPGRDPKNIQYFGAGTRLSVL.

This clone appeared a single time. The chain recombines TRBV19 with TRBJ2-3; 7 bases line up with TRBD2. Unmatched junction bases numbered 3, after V lost 2 bases and J lost 1 base. The CDR3 has 15 residues. The V gene's germline CDR1 is LNHDA and CDR2 SQIVND (reference sequence). The CDR3 region has the DNA TGTGCCAGTAGTATACGGGCGGGAGGCACAGATACGCAGTATTTT. Protein product: CASSIRAGGTDTQYF.

This rearrangement joins TRBV20-1 to TRBJ2-7, with D possibly matching TRBD2 (6 bases). Trimming left V 7 bases short and J 2 bases short, with 9 bases between. Germline loops: CDR1 DFQATT, CDR2 SNEGSKA (reference sequence). The CDR3 is made up of 11 amino acids. The CDR3 here is CSGLEAYEQYF. DNA for the CDR3: TGCAGTGGACTAGAAGCCTACGAGCAGTACTTC.